This TCR beta chain was sequenced for a study of control samples from healthy donors and cancer patients. This table comes from immunoSEQ multiplex PCR, and its TCRdb copy is limited to in-frame clones, with some not included. The data contain some 120,000 clones, around 93% of them singletons. This CDR3 spans 16 amino acids. In germline, CDR1 is SGHRS, CDR2 YFSETQ. V lost 2 bases to trimming and J lost 3 bases, with 15 bases between them. Only one count was recorded for this clone. The receptor was derived from a young man in good health. Sequences were obtained from blood. This rearrangement joins TRBV5-1 to TRBJ2-1; D uncertain. DNA for the CDR3: TGCGCCAGCAGCTTTATCGGCAGTTTCTTCTACAATGAGCAGTTCTTC. The encoded protein is CASSFIGSFFYNEQFF.